This T cell receptor (beta chain) is drawn from a study of shared clonotypes between healthy human individuals. As for the study in general: Two women and a few men aged 18 to 49 served as donors.

Profiling relied on immunoSEQ multiplex PCR, and the TCRdb table lists in-frame clones only, not all of them. The data show some 800,000 clones, approximately 92% seen once. On this clone: Its specificity is unknown.

Germline V gives CDR1 MNHEY, CDR2 SMNVEV (reference sequence). The CDR3 contains 13 residues. V was pared by 3 bases and J by 5 bases, with 1 base of the junction left unmatched. Study findings and constraints: Memory subsets generally showed lower estimated richness than naive subsets.

Naive CD8 cells lacked CD45RO and underwent positive selection for CCR7, leaving out terminally differentiated effector memory CD45RA+ cells. The TCR was taken from a man under 40 in good health. Input material: naive CD8+ T cells sorted from blood. This rearrangement joins TRBV27 to TRBJ1-5; 7 bases fit TRBD1. CDR3 nucleotides: TGTGCCAGCAGTTTTAGGGGGCATCAGCCCCAGCATTTT. This gives the protein CASSFRGHQPQHF.